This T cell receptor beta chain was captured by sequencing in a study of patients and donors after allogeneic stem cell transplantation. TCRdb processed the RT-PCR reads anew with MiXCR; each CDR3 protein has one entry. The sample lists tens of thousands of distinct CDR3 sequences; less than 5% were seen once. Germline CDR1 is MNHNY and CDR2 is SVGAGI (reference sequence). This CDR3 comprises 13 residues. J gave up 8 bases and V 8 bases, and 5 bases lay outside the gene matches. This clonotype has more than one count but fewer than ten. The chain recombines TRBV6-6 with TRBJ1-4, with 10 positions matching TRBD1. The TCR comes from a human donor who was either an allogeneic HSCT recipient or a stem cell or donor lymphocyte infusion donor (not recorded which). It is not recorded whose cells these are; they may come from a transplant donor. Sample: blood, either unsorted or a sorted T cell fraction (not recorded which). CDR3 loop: CASETGGEEKLFF. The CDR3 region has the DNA TGTGCCAGCGAGACAGGGGGCGAAGAAAAACTGTTTTTT.